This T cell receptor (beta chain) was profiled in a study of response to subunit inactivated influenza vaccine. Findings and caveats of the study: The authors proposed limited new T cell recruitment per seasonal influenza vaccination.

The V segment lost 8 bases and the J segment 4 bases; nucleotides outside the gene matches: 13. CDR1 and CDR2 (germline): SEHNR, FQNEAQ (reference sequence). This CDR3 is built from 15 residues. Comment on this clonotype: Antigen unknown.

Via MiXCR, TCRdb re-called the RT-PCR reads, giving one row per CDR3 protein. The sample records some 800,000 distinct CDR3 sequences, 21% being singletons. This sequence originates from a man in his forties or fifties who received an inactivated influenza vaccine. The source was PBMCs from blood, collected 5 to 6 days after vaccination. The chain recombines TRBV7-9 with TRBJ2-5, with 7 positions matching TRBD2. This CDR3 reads CASAPSWASGETQYF. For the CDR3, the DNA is TGTGCCAGCGCCCCGTCTTGGGCTAGCGGAGAGACCCAGTACTTC.